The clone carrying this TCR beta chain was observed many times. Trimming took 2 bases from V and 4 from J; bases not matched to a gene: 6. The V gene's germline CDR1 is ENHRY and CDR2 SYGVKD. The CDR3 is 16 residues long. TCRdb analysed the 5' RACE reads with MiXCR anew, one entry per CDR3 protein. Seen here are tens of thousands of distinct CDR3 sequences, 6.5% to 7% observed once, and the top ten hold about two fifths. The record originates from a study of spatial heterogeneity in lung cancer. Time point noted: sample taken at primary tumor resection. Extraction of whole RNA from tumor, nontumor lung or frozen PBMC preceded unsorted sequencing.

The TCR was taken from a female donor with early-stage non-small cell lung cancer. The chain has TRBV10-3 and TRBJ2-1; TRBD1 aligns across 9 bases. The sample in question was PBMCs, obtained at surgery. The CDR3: CAISEPGQGQYNEQFF. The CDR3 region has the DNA TGTGCCATCAGTGAGCCCGGACAGGGGCAGTACAATGAGCAGTTCTTC.